This T cell receptor (beta chain) was found in a study of T cell responses to AZD1222 COVID-19 vaccine. Study context: Both about-4-week and about-12-week second-dose recipients were combined. Study-wide results and caveats: Donors, mostly white British, included more females; clonal diversity was possibly underestimated. After two AZD1222 doses, spike-specific TCR breadth and depth rose versus day 0.

Assay: immunoSEQ multiplex PCR; the TCRdb copy retains only in-frame clones and omits some. The sample lists around 150,000 clones; approximately 88% were seen once. Note on this clone: Its target is unknown.

The specimen was peripheral blood, collected on day 0 of AZD1222 vaccination. The receptor was derived from an adult in good health.

DNA for the CDR3: TGTGCCAGCAGTTCCCCCCACGGTCCCGATCAGCCCCAGCATTTT. Translation: CASSSPHGPDQPQHF. This chain joins TRBV28 and TRBJ1-5; D is ambiguous. V dropped 4 bases and J dropped 5 bases, with 15 bases sitting between them. This CDR3 spans 15 amino acids. The V gene's germline CDR1 is MDHEN and CDR2 SYDVKM. Combining the CDR3 with reference TRBV28 and TRBJ1-5 gives the whole variable domain DVKVTQSSRYLVKRTGEKVFLECVQDMDHENMFWYRQDPGLGLRLIYFSYDVKMKEKGDIPEGYSVSREKKERFSLILESASTNQTSMYLCASSSPHGPDQPQHFGDGTRLSIL.